The clone carrying this TCR beta chain is a singleton in its sample. V trimming: 4 bases; J trimming: 3 bases; junction bases outside the gene matches: 6. Looked up from germline, CDR1 is SGHTA and CDR2 is FQGTGA. The CDR3 is 15 residues long. This sample stems from a study of OX40 agonist ivuxolimab in advanced cancers. Study as a whole: At 0.01 to 10 mg/kg, ivuxolimab was administered intravenously to patients every 2 weeks. People who had prior anti-PD-1, anti-PD-L1 or anti-CTLA-4 therapy could take part, and under 50% had some.

Only in-frame clones appear in the TCRdb table, and some are missing; sequencing was by immunoSEQ multiplex PCR. This sample has about 45,000 clones, with about nine tenths found just once. The sample was CD4+ or CD8+ T cells sorted from blood, taken in a trial of the OX40 agonist ivuxolimab. The V call is TRBV7-3, the J call TRBJ2-5; 9 nucleotides match TRBD1. The clonotype comes from an adult with an advanced solid tumor such as melanoma, head and neck, liver or kidney cancer. CDR3 sequence: CASSYLGQGEETQYF. The CDR3 DNA is TGTGCCAGCAGCTATTTGGGACAGGGAGAAGAGACCCAGTACTTC.